This TCR beta chain was identified during a study of blood T cell repertoires in COVID-19. The wider study: Italy, Spain and the United States were the sources of the convalescent and acute COVID-19 samples. PBMCs, B-cell-depleted T cells, or T cells were the source of the cDNA or gDNA that made up the material.

V lost 3 bases to trimming and J lost 1 base; unmatched junction nucleotides: 5. The CDR3 has 15 residues. From germline, CDR1 is MGHDK and CDR2 SYGVNS. Original data processing: Reference gene primer amplification gave estimated nucleated cell counts. TCRdb's copy holds only in-frame clones and misses some; the assay was immunoSEQ multiplex PCR. V and J calls and clone size come straight from that table; D and trimming were deduced from the DNA. Of 300,000 to 400,000 clones detected, around nine tenths appear once; the ten largest clones hold 2.5% to 3.5%. Source material: peripheral blood. The gene calls are TRBV25-1 and TRBJ2-7; TRBD1 aligns across 8 bases. The origin of this receptor is a human donor in a cohort sampled during active COVID-19. CDR3 sequence reads: CASSDPGTGSYEQYF. In DNA form, the CDR3 reads TGTGCCAGCAGTGATCCCGGGACAGGTTCCTACGAGCAGTACTTC.